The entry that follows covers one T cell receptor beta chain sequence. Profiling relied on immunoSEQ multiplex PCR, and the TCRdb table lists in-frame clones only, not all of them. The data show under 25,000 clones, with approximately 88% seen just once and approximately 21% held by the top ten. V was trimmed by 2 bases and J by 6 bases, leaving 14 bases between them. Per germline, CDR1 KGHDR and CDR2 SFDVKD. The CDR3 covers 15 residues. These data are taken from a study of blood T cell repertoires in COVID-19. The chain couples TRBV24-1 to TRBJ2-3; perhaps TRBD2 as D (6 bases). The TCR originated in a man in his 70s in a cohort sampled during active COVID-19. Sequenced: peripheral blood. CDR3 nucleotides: TGTGCCACCAGTGATTCAGGAGCGGGTGTGGATACGCAGTATTTT. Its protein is CATSDSGAGVDTQYF.